This T cell receptor (beta chain) was identified during a study of T-cell reconstitution after alpha-beta-depleted transplantation in children. Only a few counts were recorded for this clonotype. Its antigen is still unknown. The CDR3 loop spans 15 amino acids. V lost 2 bases and J 7 bases, leaving 18 bases between the germline ends. Germline V lookup: CDR1 DFQATT, CDR2 SNEGSKA (reference sequence). Preparing the TCRbeta library involved the use of unique molecular identifiers. TCRdb re-derived calls from the PCR reads in MiXCR, one entry per CDR3 protein. The table shows about 980,000 distinct CDR3 sequences, with 25% to 30% occurring only once. Study outcomes and limitations: Once a year had passed after transplant, T-cell counts and diversity came mostly from newly produced T cells. Approximately two months post-transplant, alpha-beta T cells reportedly originated from several hundred expanded graft clones. Certain patients had high TCRbeta diversity at day 60, and it came from recipient T cells and thymic progenitors that survived.

This chain uses TRBV20-1 with TRBJ2-1; D uncertain. This specimen was PBMCs, mostly from graft donor cells, taken 360 days after TCRalphabeta/CD19-depleted stem cell transplant. The receptor comes from a boy under three years old who had a stem cell transplant for SCID, so the T cells may come from the graft donor. The CDR3 DNA reads TGCAGTGCTAGAAATGGTTTAGGGAAATTGAATGAGCAGTTCTTC. Encoded protein: CSARNGLGKLNEQFF.